These 18 T cell receptor beta chains came from one sample sequenced in a study of CXCR3 chemokines and chemotherapy response in bladder cancer. TCRdb re-derived calls from the PCR reads in MiXCR, one entry per CDR3 protein. The top ten clones hold 20% to 30% of a sample with over 10,000 distinct CDR3 sequences, roughly 12% of them seen once. The material was obtained from a patient whose treatment included neoadjuvant chemotherapy. Every receptor here comes from a human donor with bladder cancer that did not respond to neoadjuvant chemotherapy.

Many counts were recorded for this clonotype. This chain joins TRBV28 and TRBJ2-2, with TRBD1 matching 8 bases. With 5 bases clipped from V and 4 bases from J, the junction kept 12 bases outside the gene matches. The length of the CDR3 is 17 residues. CDR1 and CDR2 (germline): MDHEN, SYDVKM. The chain's CDR3 is CASSPAPRTGLTGELFF. The CDR3 DNA reads as TGTGCCAGCAGTCCCGCCCCCCGGACAGGGCTCACCGGGGAGCTGTTTTTT.

This clonotype was detected a few times. This chain connects TRBV7-3 to TRBJ2-5, with 8 bases that match TRBD2. Germline CDR1 is SGHTA and CDR2 is FQGTGA. The CDR3 has 14 residues. The V gene end was trimmed by 5 bases and the J gene end by 2 bases; junction bases not matched to a gene: 4. The CDR3 sequence: CASSELAGQETQYF. Written as DNA, the CDR3 is TGTGCCAGCAGCGAGTTAGCGGGGCAAGAGACCCAGTACTTC.

This clonotype was observed at least ten times. The CDR3: CASSLEGANTGELFF. CDR3 nucleotides: TGTGCCAGCAGCTTGGAAGGTGCGAACACCGGGGAGCTGTTTTTT. J is TRBJ2-2 and V is TRBV5-4; no firm D call. The CDR3 loop spans 15 amino acids. Germline CDR1 SGHNT, CDR2 YYREEE (reference sequence). The ends were cut back, 0 bases at V and 0 bases at J, with 6 bases in the middle.

This clonotype is labeled medium-sized (0.01 to 0.1%). This chain connects TRBV10-3 to TRBJ2-1; D ambiguous. V shed 7 bases and J shed 3 bases, with 7 bases lying between them. Germline V lookup: CDR1 ENHRY, CDR2 SYGVKD. The CDR3 runs 12 residues. The CDR3 DNA reads as TGTGCCATCACCACTAACTACAATGAGCAGTTCTTC. As protein: CAITTNYNEQFF.

In this sample, this clonotype turned up many times. The V gene is TRBV7-2, the J gene TRBJ2-3, with D perhaps matching TRBD2 (7 bases). Per germline, CDR1 SGHTA and CDR2 FQGNSA. V was trimmed by 3 bases and J by 2 bases, leaving 18 bases between them. The CDR3 extends over 17 amino acids. The CDR3 bases are TGTGCCAGCAGCTTCCCCCGCGGGGGCGCCCCCACAGATACGCAGTATTTT. Translation gives CASSFPRGGAPTDTQYF.

This clonotype was recorded many times. The J gene is TRBJ2-1, the V gene TRBV9, with D unclear. This CDR3 spans 16 amino acids. V was pared by 3 bases and J by 5 bases, with 18 bases between. Germline CDR1 and CDR2: SGDLS and YYNGEE. The CDR3, as DNA: TGTGCCAGCAGCGCCGGACGGACCTTAGAAAACAATGAGCAGTTCTTC. It codes for CASSAGRTLENNEQFF.

This clonotype is judged medium-sized. This sequence joins TRBV6-1 and TRBJ2-1; D might be TRBD1 or TRBD2, each matching 6 bases. Trimming removed 4 bases from V and 8 bases from J, with 9 bases in between. This CDR3 contains 12 residues. Germline V gene data show CDR1 as MNHNS and CDR2 as SASEGT. The CDR3 DNA reads as TGTGCCAGCAGTGTGGGGGGCCATGAGCAGTTCTTC. Its translation is CASSVGGHEQFF.

This clonotype was seen repeatedly, ten times or more. The genes are TRBV19 and TRBJ1-3; perhaps TRBD1 as D (5 bases). Germline V gene data show CDR1 as LNHDA and CDR2 as SQIVND (reference sequence). The CDR3 is made up of 13 amino acids. V was shortened by 5 bases and J by 2 bases, with 7 bases between the two germline ends. The CDR3 nucleotides read TGTGCCAGTAGTCCACAGGCTGGAAACACCATATATTTT. This gives the protein CASSPQAGNTIYF.

This clonotype was seen repeatedly, ten times or more. This chain connects TRBV27 to TRBJ1-1; 7 bases fit TRBD1. The length of the CDR3 is 16 residues. Trimming took 5 bases from V and 4 from J; bases not matched to a gene: 13. CDR1 MNHEY and CDR2 SMNVEV come from the germline V gene (reference sequence). The CDR3: CASSPTTGVKGTEAFF. DNA for the CDR3: TGTGCCAGCAGTCCCACCACAGGGGTCAAGGGCACTGAAGCTTTCTTT.

Relative to its sample, this clonotype is medium-sized. This sequence joins TRBV6-5 and TRBJ2-2; 10 bases line up with TRBD1. This CDR3 region has 15 residues. The germline V gene has CDR1 MNHEY and CDR2 SVGAGI. V gave up 4 bases and J gave up 7 bases; unmatched junction bases: 6. CDR3 protein: CASSSDRGQVGELFF. For the CDR3, the DNA is TGTGCCAGCAGTTCAGACAGGGGGCAGGTCGGGGAGCTGTTTTTT.

J is TRBJ2-2 and V is TRBV7-9; TRBD2 aligns across 10 bases. With 5 bases clipped from V and 3 bases from J, the junction kept 18 bases outside the gene matches. The germline gives CDR1 SEHNR, CDR2 FQNEAQ (reference sequence). This CDR3 comprises 20 residues. CDR3 DNA sequence: TGTGCCAGCAGCCCCCCGGTGGGGGTTAGCGGGGGGCCGGACACCGGGGAGCTGTTTTTT. Translated: CASSPPVGVSGGPDTGELFF.

This clonotype was counted at least ten times. The chain links TRBV29-1 to TRBJ1-2, with 9 bases aligning to TRBD1. The ends lost 7 bases at V and 3 bases at J; junction bases unmatched: 3. The CDR3 has 12 residues. Germline values: CDR1 SQVTM, CDR2 ANQGSEA. CDR3 amino acids: CSARTGDYGYTF. For the CDR3, the DNA is TGCAGCGCCCGGACAGGGGACTATGGCTACACCTTC.

This clonotype is termed medium-sized (0.01 to 0.1%). The genes are TRBV6-5 and TRBJ1-1, with 7 positions matching TRBD1. Trimming cost V 2 bases and J 5 bases; bases outside gene matches: 17. Germline CDR1 MNHEY, CDR2 SVGAGI. CDR3 length: 18 residues. CDR3 residues: CASSYEAPYRGSNTEAFF. The CDR3 bases are TGTGCCAGCAGTTACGAGGCCCCCTACAGGGGTAGTAATACTGAAGCTTTCTTT.

This clonotype was recorded at least ten times. V and J are TRBV7-9 and TRBJ2-7, with D possibly matching TRBD2 (5 bases). CDR1 and CDR2 from the germline V gene are SEHNR and FQNEAQ (reference sequence). V was trimmed by 0 bases and J by 0 bases, leaving 6 bases between them. The CDR3 totals 14 residues. The CDR3 region has the DNA TGTGCCAGCAGCTTAGCGGGAGACTCCTACGAGCAGTACTTC. Amino acids: CASSLAGDSYEQYF.

This clonotype was counted ten times or more. This chain uses TRBV7-2 with TRBJ1-5; weak D call: TRBD1 (6 bases). CDR1 and CDR2 from the germline V gene are SGHTA and FQGNSA. Trimming pared 4 bases from V and 4 bases from J, leaving 17 bases between. The CDR3 extends over 16 amino acids. Written as DNA, the CDR3 is TGTGCCAGCAGCTACACTCCACAGGGATGGAATCAGCCCCAGCATTTT. As protein: CASSYTPQGWNQPQHF.

V and J are TRBV12-3 or TRBV12-4 and TRBJ2-6, with 8 bases lining up with TRBD1. The CDR3 is 15 amino acids. V gave up 6 bases and J gave up 2 bases; unmatched junction bases: 3. The CDR3: CASREQGAGANVLTF. Written as DNA, the CDR3 is TGTGCCAGCAGGGAACAGGGGGCTGGGGCCAACGTCCTGACTTTC.

This clonotype was detected ten times or more. The chain links TRBV20-1 to TRBJ1-2; tentatively, D is TRBD1 (6 bases). This CDR3 has 16 amino acids. Trimming shortened V by 2 bases and J by 4 bases, and 20 bases separated the two germline ends. Germline CDR1 reads DFQATT; CDR2 reads SNEGSKA (reference sequence). This chain's CDR3 is CSARPQGSISFYGYTF. The CDR3 DNA is TGCAGTGCTAGACCCCAGGGGTCTATTTCCTTCTATGGCTACACCTTC.

At least ten counts were recorded for this clonotype. V is TRBV12-3 or TRBV12-4 and J is TRBJ1-5; D is uncertain. The CDR3 sequence is 14 residues long. V lost 5 bases, J lost 0 bases, and 8 bases lay in between. The CDR3 sequence: CASSAGNSNQPQHF. In DNA, the CDR3 is TGTGCCAGCAGTGCCGGGAATAGCAATCAGCCCCAGCATTTT.